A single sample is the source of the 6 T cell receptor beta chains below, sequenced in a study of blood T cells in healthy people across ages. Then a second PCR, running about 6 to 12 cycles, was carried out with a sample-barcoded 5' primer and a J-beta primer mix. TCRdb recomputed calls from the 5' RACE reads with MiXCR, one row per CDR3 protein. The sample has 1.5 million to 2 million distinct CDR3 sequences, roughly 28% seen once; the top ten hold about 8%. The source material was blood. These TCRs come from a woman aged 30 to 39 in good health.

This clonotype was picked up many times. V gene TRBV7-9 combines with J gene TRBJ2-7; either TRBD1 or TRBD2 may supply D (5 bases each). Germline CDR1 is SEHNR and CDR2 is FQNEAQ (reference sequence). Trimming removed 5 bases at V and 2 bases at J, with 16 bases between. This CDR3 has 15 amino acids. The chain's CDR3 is CASSTARGWPYEQYF. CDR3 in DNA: TGTGCCAGCAGCACCGCTCGGGGCTGGCCCTACGAGCAGTACTTC. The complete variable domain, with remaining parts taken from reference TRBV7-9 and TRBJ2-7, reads DTGVSQNPRHKITKRGQNVTFRCDPISEHNRLYWYRQTLGQGPEFLTYFQNEAQLEKSRLLSDRFSAERPKGSFSTLEIQRTEQGDSAMYLCASSTARGWPYEQYFGPGTRLTVT.

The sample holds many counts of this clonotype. The CDR3 is CASSHRQGAETQYF. The CDR3 DNA follows: TGTGCCAGCAGTCATAGACAGGGCGCGGAGACCCAGTACTTC. The J gene is TRBJ2-5, the V gene TRBV6-5, with 7 bases lining up with TRBD1. J gave up 5 bases and V 5 bases, and 8 bases lay outside the gene matches. The CDR3 spans 14 residues. Germline CDR1 and CDR2: MNHEY and SVGAGI.

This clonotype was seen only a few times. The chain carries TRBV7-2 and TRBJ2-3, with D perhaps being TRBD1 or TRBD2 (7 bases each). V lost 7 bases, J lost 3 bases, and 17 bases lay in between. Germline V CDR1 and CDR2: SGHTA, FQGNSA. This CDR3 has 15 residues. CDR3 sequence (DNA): TGTGCCAGCACCGCCAGGGGGGGCAGGACAGATACGCAGTATTTT. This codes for CASTARGGRTDTQYF.

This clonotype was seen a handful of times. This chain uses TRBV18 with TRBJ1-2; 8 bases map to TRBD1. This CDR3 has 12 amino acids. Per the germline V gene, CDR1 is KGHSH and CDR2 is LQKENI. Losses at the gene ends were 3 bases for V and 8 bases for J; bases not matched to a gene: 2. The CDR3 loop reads CASSPGQEGYTF. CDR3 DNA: TGTGCCAGCTCACCGGGACAGGAGGGCTACACCTTC.

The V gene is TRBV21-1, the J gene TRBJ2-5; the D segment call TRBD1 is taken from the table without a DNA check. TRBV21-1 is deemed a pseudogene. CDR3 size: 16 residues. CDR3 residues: CASSKGAQRSLETQYF. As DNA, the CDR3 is TGTGCCAGCAGCAAGGGTGCCCAGCGGAGTTTGGAGACCCAGTACTTC.

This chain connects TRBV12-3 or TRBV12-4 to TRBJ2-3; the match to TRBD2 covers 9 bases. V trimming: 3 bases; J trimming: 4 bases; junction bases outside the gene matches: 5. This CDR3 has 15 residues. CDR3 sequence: CASSLASGASDTQYF. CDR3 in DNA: TGTGCCAGCAGTTTGGCTAGCGGGGCCTCAGATACGCAGTATTTT.